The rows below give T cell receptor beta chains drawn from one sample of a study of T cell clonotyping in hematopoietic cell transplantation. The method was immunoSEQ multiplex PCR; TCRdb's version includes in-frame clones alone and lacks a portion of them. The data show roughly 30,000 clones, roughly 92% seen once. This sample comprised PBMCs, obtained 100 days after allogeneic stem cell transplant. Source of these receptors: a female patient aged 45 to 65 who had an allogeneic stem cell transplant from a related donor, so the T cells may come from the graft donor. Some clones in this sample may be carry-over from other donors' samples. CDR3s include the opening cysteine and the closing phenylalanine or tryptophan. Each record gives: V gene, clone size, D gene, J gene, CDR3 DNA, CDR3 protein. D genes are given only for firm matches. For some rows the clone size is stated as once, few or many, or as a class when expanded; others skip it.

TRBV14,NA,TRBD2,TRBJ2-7,TGTGCCAGCGGGCCCCTAGCGGGGGCCGACTACGAGCAGTACTTC,CASGPLAGADYEQYF
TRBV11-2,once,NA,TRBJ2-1,TGTGCCAGCAGCTTAGCAGGGGACTACTACAATGAGCAGTTCTTC,CASSLAGDYYNEQFF
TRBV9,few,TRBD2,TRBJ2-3,TGTGCCAGCAGCCCCGGGACTAGGAGCACAGATACGCAGTATTTT,CASSPGTRSTDTQYF
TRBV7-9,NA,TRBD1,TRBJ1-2,TGTGCCAGCAGCCCAGGGACAGGGCACTATGGCTACACCTTC,CASSPGTGHYGYTF
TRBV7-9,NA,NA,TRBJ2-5,TGTGCCAGCAGCTCCCTTCTGCAGGGAGTGACCCAGTACTTC,CASSSLLQGVTQYF
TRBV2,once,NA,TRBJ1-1,TGTGCCAGCAGTGAAGCCGGGGGGCTGGGCACTGAAGCTTTCTTT,CASSEAGGLGTEAFF
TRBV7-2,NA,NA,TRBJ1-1,TGTGCCAGCATTACCGGGACAATGAACACTGAAGCTTTCTTT,CASITGTMNTEAFF
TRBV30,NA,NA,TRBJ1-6,TGTGCCTGGAGCCCCCTGGACAGCCTCAATTCACCCCTCCACTTT,CAWSPLDSLNSPLHF
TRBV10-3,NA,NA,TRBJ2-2,TGTGCCCTCGGGGTGGCAGGGGACACCGGGGAGCTGTTTTTT,CALGVAGDTGELFF
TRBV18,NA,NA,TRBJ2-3,TGTGCCAGCTCAATACGACAGGCTAGCACAGATACGCAGTATTTT,CASSIRQASTDTQYF
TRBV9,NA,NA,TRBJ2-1,TGTGCCAGCAGCGTAGGGCTGGGGGCGAATGAGCAGTTCTTC,CASSVGLGANEQFF
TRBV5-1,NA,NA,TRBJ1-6,TGCGCCAGCAGCTTGACGCCACTCAGCTCCTATAATTCACCCCTCCACTTT,CASSLTPLSSYNSPLHF
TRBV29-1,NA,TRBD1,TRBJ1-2,TGCAGCGTCTACAGGGGCCTAGGCTATGGCTACACCTTC,CSVYRGLGYGYTF
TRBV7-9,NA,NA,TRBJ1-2,TGTGCCAGCAGCTTAGACCCTTATGGCTACACCTTC,CASSLDPYGYTF
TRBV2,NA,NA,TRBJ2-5,TGTGCCAGCAGACGCGAAACCCAGGGAGGAGAGACCCAGTACTTC,CASRRETQGGETQYF
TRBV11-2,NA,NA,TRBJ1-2,TGTGCCAGCAGCTTGGACAGAATTTCCTATGGCTACACCTTC,CASSLDRISYGYTF